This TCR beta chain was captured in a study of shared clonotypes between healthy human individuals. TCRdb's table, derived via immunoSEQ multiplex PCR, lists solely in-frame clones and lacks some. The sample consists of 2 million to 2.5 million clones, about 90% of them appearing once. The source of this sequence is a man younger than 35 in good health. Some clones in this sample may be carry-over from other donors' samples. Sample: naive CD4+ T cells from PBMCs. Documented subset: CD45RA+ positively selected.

CDR3 in amino acids: CASSTRTGPEQYF. In DNA, the CDR3 is TGTGCCAGCAGCACTAGGACAGGGCCCGAGCAGTACTTC. The V gene is TRBV5-4, the J gene TRBJ2-7; 8 bases fit TRBD1. Trimming cost V 4 bases and J 6 bases; bases outside gene matches: 6. Germline V CDR1 and CDR2: SGHNT, YYREEE (reference sequence). This CDR3 is 13 amino acids long.